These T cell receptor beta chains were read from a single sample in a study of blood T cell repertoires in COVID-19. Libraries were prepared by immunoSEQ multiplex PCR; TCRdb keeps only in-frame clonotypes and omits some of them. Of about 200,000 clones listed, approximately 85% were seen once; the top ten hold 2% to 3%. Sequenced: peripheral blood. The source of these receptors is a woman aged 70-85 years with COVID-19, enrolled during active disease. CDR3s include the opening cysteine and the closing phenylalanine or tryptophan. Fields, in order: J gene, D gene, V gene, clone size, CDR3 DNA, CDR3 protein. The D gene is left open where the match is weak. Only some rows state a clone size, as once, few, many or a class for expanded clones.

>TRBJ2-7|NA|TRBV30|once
TGTGCCTGGAGTGTACAAGACGAGCAGTACTTC
CAWSVQDEQYF
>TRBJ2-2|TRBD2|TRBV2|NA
TGTGCCAGCAGTGAAGGACTAGCGGGGATCACCGGGGAGCTGTTTTTT
CASSEGLAGITGELFF
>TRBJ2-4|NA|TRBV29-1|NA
NA
CSVAKGTTGDQRYF
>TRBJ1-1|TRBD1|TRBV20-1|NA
TGCAGTGCTAGTCAACAGGGGCCAACCGAAGCTTTCTTT
CSASQQGPTEAFF
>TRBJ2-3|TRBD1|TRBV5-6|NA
TGTGCCAGCAGCCCCTCGACAGGGGTAAGGTCCCCCACAGATACGCAGTATTTT
CASSPSTGVRSPTDTQYF
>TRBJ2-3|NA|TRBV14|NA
TGTGCCAGCAGCCAGGGCCTTAGAACAGATACGCAGTATTTT
CASSQGLRTDTQYF
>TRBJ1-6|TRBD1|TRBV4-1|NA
TGCGCCAGCAGCCGTTTGGGACAGAATAATTCACCCCTCCACTTT
CASSRLGQNNSPLHF
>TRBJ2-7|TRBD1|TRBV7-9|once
TGTGCCAGCAGCGTAGGGGACAGGACTTCCTACGAGCAGTACTTC
CASSVGDRTSYEQYF
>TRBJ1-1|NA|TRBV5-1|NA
TGCGCCAGCAGCTTGGCAGGGAACACTGAAGCTTTCTTT
CASSLAGNTEAFF
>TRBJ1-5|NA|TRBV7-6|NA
TGTGCCAGCAGCCCTTTTCAGGGGCGCGATCAGCCCCAGCATTTT
CASSPFQGRDQPQHF
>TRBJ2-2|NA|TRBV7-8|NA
TGTGCCAGCAGGTCTGGACTCCCGAACACCGGGGAGCTGTTTTTT
CASRSGLPNTGELFF
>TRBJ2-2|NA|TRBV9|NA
TGTGCCAGCAGCGTAGGGGCTAGCGATTACACCGGGGAGCTGTTTTTT
CASSVGASDYTGELFF
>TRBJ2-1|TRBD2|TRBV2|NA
TGTGCCAGCAGTGGGTCGCTAGCGGGCAATGAGCAGTTCTTC
CASSGSLAGNEQFF
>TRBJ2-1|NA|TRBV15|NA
TGTGCCACCAGCAGCTTTAGGACAGCCTACAATGAGCAGTTCTTC
CATSSFRTAYNEQFF
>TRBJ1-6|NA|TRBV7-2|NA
TGTGCCAGCAGCTCAGTAGGGGTTCCGAATTCACCCCTCCACTTT
CASSSVGVPNSPLHF
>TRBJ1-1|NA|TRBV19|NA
TGTGCCAGTAGTTCCCGTAGAGCTTTCTTT
CASSSRRAFF
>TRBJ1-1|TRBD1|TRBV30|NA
TGTGCCTGGAGGGACAGGGGTGACACTGAAGCTTTCTTT
CAWRDRGDTEAFF
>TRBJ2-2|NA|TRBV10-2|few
TGCGCCAGCAGTGAAACGAGGAGTGGGAGCGGGGAGCTGTTTTTT
CASSETRSGSGELFF
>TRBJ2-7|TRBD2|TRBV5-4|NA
TGTGCCAGCAGCTCCCCGGGGGGGACCTACGAGCAGTACTTC
CASSSPGGTYEQYF
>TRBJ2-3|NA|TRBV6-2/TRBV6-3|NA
TGTGCCAGCAGTTACTCTGGGGGCCGGCCAGATACGCAGTATTTT
CASSYSGGRPDTQYF
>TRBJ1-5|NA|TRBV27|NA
TGTGCCAGCAGGACACTCAATCAGCCCCAGCATTTT
CASRTLNQPQHF
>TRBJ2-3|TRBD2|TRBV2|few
TGTGCCAGCAGGGGACTAAGCACAGATACGCAGTATTTT
CASRGLSTDTQYF
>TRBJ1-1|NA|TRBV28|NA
TGTGCCAGCAGTTTACAGGGCATGAACACTGAAGCTTTCTTT
CASSLQGMNTEAFF
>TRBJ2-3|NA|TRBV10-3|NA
TGTGCCATAACAATGGCACAGAACACAGATACGCAGTATTTT
CAITMAQNTDTQYF
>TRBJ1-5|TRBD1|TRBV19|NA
TGTGCCAGTAGTCAATCCGGGACAGACGCGGTGAATCAGCCCCAGCATTTT
CASSQSGTDAVNQPQHF
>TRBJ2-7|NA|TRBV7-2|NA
TGTGCCAGCAGCTTAGGTCCCGGGGTCGAGCAGTACTTC
CASSLGPGVEQYF
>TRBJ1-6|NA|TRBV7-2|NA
TGTGCCAGCAGCTTAGGTGGCCTCTATAATTCACCCCTCCACTTT
CASSLGGLYNSPLHF
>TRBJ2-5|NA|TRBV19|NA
TGTGCCAGTAGTATAGATATCCGTCCGGAGACCCAGTACTTC
CASSIDIRPETQYF
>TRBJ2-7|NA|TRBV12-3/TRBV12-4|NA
TGTGCCAGCAGTTTACGACAACAGGAGCAGTACTTC
CASSLRQQEQYF
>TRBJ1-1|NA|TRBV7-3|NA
TGTGCCAGCAGCTTGGCGGACAGCTCTACGGAAGCTTTCTTT
CASSLADSSTEAFF
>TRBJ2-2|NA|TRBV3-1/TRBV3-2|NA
TGTGCCAGCAGCCAAGACCCTGCAGGGGAGAACACCGGGGAGCTGTTTTTT
CASSQDPAGENTGELFF
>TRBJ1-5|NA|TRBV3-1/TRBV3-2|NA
TGTGCCAGCAGCCAAGCAGGTATAGTCACTCAGCCCCAGCATTTT
CASSQAGIVTQPQHF
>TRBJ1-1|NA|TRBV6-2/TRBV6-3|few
TGTGCCAGCAGCGCTCTTTTGGGAGGCACTGAAGCTTTCTTT
CASSALLGGTEAFF
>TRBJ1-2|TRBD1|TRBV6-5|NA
TGTGCCAGCAGAACGACAGGGATCGGCTATGGCTACACCTTC
CASRTTGIGYGYTF
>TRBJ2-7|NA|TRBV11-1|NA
TGTGCCAGCAGCTTAGTTGGCCGGGATTCCTACGAGCAGTACTTC
CASSLVGRDSYEQYF
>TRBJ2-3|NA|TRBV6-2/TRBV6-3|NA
TGTGCCAGCAGTTACGGGCGGACAGCGGTGGGAGATACGCAGTATTTT
CASSYGRTAVGDTQYF
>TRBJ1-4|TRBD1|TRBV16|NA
TGTGCCAGCAGCCAATCGGGGACAGGGGTTGAAAAACTGTTTTTT
CASSQSGTGVEKLFF
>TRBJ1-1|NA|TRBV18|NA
TGTGCCAGCTCACCACCGTCCCAAAGGGGGGCTTTCTTT
CASSPPSQRGAFF
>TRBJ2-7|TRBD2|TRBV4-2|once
TGTGCCAGCAGCCAAGATAGTCCGACTAGCGCCTCCTCCTACGAGCAGTACTTC
CASSQDSPTSASSYEQYF
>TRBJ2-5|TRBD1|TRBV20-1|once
TGCAGTGCTAGTGGCGGGACAGGGCTTCAAGAGACCCAGTACTTC
CSASGGTGLQETQYF
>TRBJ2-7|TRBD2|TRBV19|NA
TGTGCCAGTAGATCGGGACTAGCGGGAGATAAAGCCTACGAGCAGTACTTC
CASRSGLAGDKAYEQYF
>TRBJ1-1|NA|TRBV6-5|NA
TGTGCCAGCAGTAGCCCAGGCACTGAAGCTTTCTTT
CASSSPGTEAFF
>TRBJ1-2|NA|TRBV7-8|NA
TGTGCCAGCAGCTTAGTGTACGGAGGGGCCACTCTGAATGGCTACACCTTC
CASSLVYGGATLNGYTF
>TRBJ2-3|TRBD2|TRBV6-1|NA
TGTGCCAGCATTTCCGGACTAGCGGTAACAGATACGCAGTATTTT
CASISGLAVTDTQYF
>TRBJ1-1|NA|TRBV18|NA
TGTGCCAGCTCACCACAGCCGAACACTGAAGCTTTCTTT
CASSPQPNTEAFF
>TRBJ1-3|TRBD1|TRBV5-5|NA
TGTGCCAGCAGCCTAGGACAGGCCCAGAGCTCTGGAAACACCATATATTTT
CASSLGQAQSSGNTIYF
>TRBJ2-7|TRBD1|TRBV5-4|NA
TGTGCCAGCACCTTCCAGGGGGCTAACTACGAGCAGTACTTC
CASTFQGANYEQYF
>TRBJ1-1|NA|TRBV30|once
TGTGCCTGCCAAACAGAGAACACTGAAGCTTTCTTT
CACQTENTEAFF
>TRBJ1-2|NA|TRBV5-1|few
TGCGCCAGCATCCCATCCACCGGAGCTAACTATGGCTACACCTTC
CASIPSTGANYGYTF
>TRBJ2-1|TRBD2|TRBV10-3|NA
TGTGCCATCAGCGGTTCTAGCGGGGGATCGTATAATGAGCAGTTCTTC
CAISGSSGGSYNEQFF
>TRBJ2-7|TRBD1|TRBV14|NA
TGTGCCAGCAGCGTCCGACAGGGGGGTTACGAGCAGTACTTC
CASSVRQGGYEQYF
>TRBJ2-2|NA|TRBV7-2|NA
TGTGCCAGCAGCTCCAGTTACACCGGGGAGCTGTTTTTT
CASSSSYTGELFF